The rows below give T cell receptor beta chains drawn from one sample of a study of identical twins. TCRdb ran MiXCR on the 5' RACE reads and lists one entry per CDR3 protein. The data show hundreds of thousands of distinct CDR3 sequences, with more than 9% seen just once and approximately 7.9% held by the top ten. The sample was also reused in another study, on yellow fever vaccine responses in identical twins.

Sequenced material: CD8+ T cells sorted from blood. These receptors were collected from a woman aged 18 to 35 in good health. CDR3s include the opening cysteine and the closing phenylalanine or tryptophan. The D gene is left open where the match is weak. Size values are once, few and many counts, or a class for expanded clones, and some rows have none.

j_call d_call v_call clone_size cdr3_aa cdr3_nt
TRBJ2-1 . TRBV19 . CASRAEGPPSTNEQFF TGTGCCAGTAGGGCCGAGGGGCCTCCCTCTACAAATGAGCAGTTCTTC
TRBJ2-4 . TRBV11-2 many CASSLDGGLAKNIQYF TGTGCCAGCAGCTTAGATGGGGGACTAGCCAAAAACATTCAGTACTTC
TRBJ2-3 TRBD2 TRBV7-9 few CASSSGTSGSTDTQYF TGTGCCAGCAGCTCCGGGACTAGCGGAAGCACAGATACGCAGTATTTT
TRBJ2-4 TRBD2 TRBV20-1 . CSARDASGALAKNIQYF TGCAGTGCTAGAGACGCTAGCGGGGCCCTAGCCAAAAACATTCAGTACTTC
TRBJ2-7 . TRBV7-9 . CASSSWTPEGSYEQYF TGTGCCAGCAGCTCTTGGACACCCGAGGGTTCCTACGAGCAGTACTTC
TRBJ2-3 TRBD2 TRBV29-1 few CSVEIAGSSTDTQYF TGCAGCGTGGAAATAGCGGGGTCTAGCACAGATACGCAGTATTTT
TRBJ2-7 TRBD2 TRBV4-2 . CASSQGETSGSYEQYF TGTGCCAGCAGCCAAGGGGAGACTAGCGGATCCTACGAGCAGTACTTC
TRBJ2-1 . TRBV6-5 . CASSYGVREQFF TGTGCCAGCAGTTACGGGGTACGAGAGCAGTTCTTC
TRBJ2-5 . TRBV7-6 . CASSLYRSGTETQYF TGTGCCAGCAGCTTATATCGTTCAGGAACAGAGACCCAGTACTTC
TRBJ1-2 . TRBV12-3/TRBV12-4 many CASSLNSNYGYTF TGTGCCAGCAGTTTGAACTCTAACTATGGCTACACCTTC
TRBJ2-7 . TRBV28 . CASSLSIEQYF TGTGCCAGCAGTTTATCAATAGAGCAGTACTTC
TRBJ2-1 . TRBV6-4 few CASSNSSDYGGEQFF TGTGCCAGCAGTAACTCTAGCGATTACGGGGGTGAGCAGTTCTTC
TRBJ1-4 TRBD1 TRBV28 many CASSPPKQQGARVATNEKLFF TGTGCCAGCAGTCCCCCCAAGCAACAGGGGGCTCGGGTTGCAACTAATGAAAAACTGTTTTTT
TRBJ2-1 TRBD1 TRBV20-1 . CSARDTGGVYNEQFF TGCAGTGCTAGAGATACAGGGGGCGTCTACAATGAGCAGTTCTTC
TRBJ2-2 TRBD1 TRBV6-2/TRBV6-3 . CASRDGTVNTGELFF TGTGCCAGCAGGGACGGGACAGTGAACACCGGGGAGCTGTTTTTT
TRBJ2-1 . TRBV12-3/TRBV12-4 few CASRITGSQNEQFF TGTGCCAGCAGAATTACAGGCTCTCAGAATGAGCAGTTCTTC
TRBJ2-7 TRBD1 TRBV6-1 few CASPKEGQGALWEQYF TGTGCCAGCCCTAAGGAGGGACAGGGAGCCCTCTGGGAGCAGTACTTC
TRBJ1-1 . TRBV2 few CASSDLRGVQQNTEAFF TGTGCCAGCAGTGATTTGCGGGGCGTTCAGCAGAACACTGAAGCTTTCTTT
TRBJ1-1 . TRBV7-2 few CASSLIHEGLTEAFF TGTGCCAGCAGCTTGATTCATGAGGGGTTGACTGAAGCTTTCTTT
TRBJ2-7 TRBD2 TRBV7-8 . CASSLLSGRDSYEQYF TGTGCCAGCAGCTTACTTAGCGGGAGGGACTCCTACGAGCAGTACTTC
TRBJ1-3 . TRBV3-1 . CASSQFNRESSGNTIYF TGTGCCAGCAGCCAATTTAATCGTGAGAGCTCTGGAAACACCATATATTTT
TRBJ1-2 TRBD1 TRBV4-1 . CASSRGQGPFNYGYTF TGCGCCAGCAGCCGCGGACAGGGCCCGTTCAACTATGGCTACACCTTC
TRBJ1-5 TRBD1 TRBV2 few CASWGTGGGQPQHF TGTGCCAGCTGGGGGACAGGGGGCGGACAGCCCCAGCATTTT
TRBJ2-5 TRBD1 TRBV7-9 . CASSLWDRAQETQYF TGTGCCAGCAGCTTATGGGACAGGGCGCAAGAGACCCAGTACTTC
TRBJ2-2 . TRBV5-5 few CASSLFGGELFF TGTGCCAGCAGCTTGTTCGGCGGGGAGCTGTTTTTT
TRBJ2-1 TRBD2 TRBV11-2 few CASRFGTSGRRWNEQFF TGTGCCAGCCGATTCGGGACTAGCGGGAGAAGGTGGAATGAGCAGTTCTTC
TRBJ2-1 . TRBV2 . CASTKWRTNEQFF TGTGCCAGCACAAAGTGGCGGACAAATGAGCAGTTCTTC
TRBJ2-7 . TRBV12-3/TRBV12-4 few CASSLSPLSSYEQYF TGTGCCAGCAGTTTATCTCCCCTGAGCTCCTACGAGCAGTACTTC
TRBJ2-5 . TRBV9 . CASSPKLKETQYF TGTGCCAGCAGCCCCAAACTGAAAGAGACCCAGTACTTC
TRBJ2-5 TRBD2 TRBV27 . CASSLSGLAGRYLLETQYF TGTGCCAGCAGTTTATCGGGACTAGCGGGAAGATACCTCCTGGAGACCCAGTACTTC
TRBJ2-7 TRBD1 TRBV10-3 . CAISEGGQGYEQYF TGTGCCATCAGTGAGGGGGGACAGGGCTACGAGCAGTACTTC
TRBJ2-1 TRBD1 TRBV5-1 many CASSSRGYSYNEQFF TGCGCCAGCAGCTCCAGGGGGTATTCCTACAATGAGCAGTTCTTC
TRBJ2-7 . TRBV6-1 few CASSATGEHYEQYF TGTGCCAGCAGTGCGACGGGAGAACACTACGAGCAGTACTTC
TRBJ2-5 TRBD2 TRBV3-1 few CASSTGGGGSRMYF TGTGCCAGCAGCACCGGGGGGGGCGGGAGCAGAATGTACTTC
TRBJ1-5 . TRBV5-5 few CASSLQPYSNQPQHF TGTGCCAGCAGCTTGCAACCTTATAGCAATCAGCCCCAGCATTTT
TRBJ1-1 TRBD1 TRBV28 few CASRRQGPTEAFF TGTGCCAGCAGGAGACAGGGTCCCACTGAAGCTTTCTTT
TRBJ2-7 TRBD2 TRBV6-5 . CASSLSGLAAYEQYF TGTGCCAGCAGTTTATCGGGACTAGCGGCCTACGAGCAGTACTTC
TRBJ2-1 . TRBV4-1 few CASSQEGQTQQFF TGCGCCAGCAGCCAAGAAGGCCAAACCCAGCAGTTCTTC
TRBJ2-5 TRBD1 TRBV20-1 . CSAAPTGTGQETQYF TGCAGTGCCGCCCCGACCGGGACAGGGCAAGAGACCCAGTACTTC
TRBJ2-7 TRBD2 TRBV10-2 few CASSEVPSGYEQYF TGCGCCAGCAGTGAGGTCCCTAGCGGCTACGAGCAGTACTTC
TRBJ1-1 TRBD1 TRBV7-8 few CASSPRGPNTEAFF TGTGCCAGCAGCCCAAGGGGGCCCAACACTGAAGCTTTCTTT
TRBJ2-1 . TRBV24-1 many CATSDLPGNSYNEQFF TGTGCCACCAGTGATTTGCCGGGGAACTCCTACAATGAGCAGTTCTTC
TRBJ2-7 . TRBV5-6 few CASSQGAYRKYEQYF TGTGCCAGCAGCCAAGGTGCGTACAGGAAATACGAGCAGTACTTC
TRBJ2-3 . TRBV3-1 . CASSQEGKPRDTQYF TGTGCCAGCAGCCAAGAAGGGAAGCCCAGGGATACGCAGTATTTT
TRBJ2-1 TRBD2 TRBV29-1 many CSVRAVAGEASNEQFF TGCAGCGTTCGAGCGGTAGCGGGGGAGGCGAGCAATGAGCAGTTCTTC
TRBJ2-1 TRBD2 TRBV5-5 few CASSKTSGFGEQFF TGTGCCAGCAGCAAGACTAGCGGGTTTGGCGAGCAGTTCTTC
TRBJ2-3 . TRBV9 many CASSKTSTDTQYF TGTGCCAGCAGCAAGACTAGCACAGATACGCAGTATTTT
TRBJ2-5 . TRBV5-6 . CASSWDQETQYF TGTGCCAGCAGCTGGGACCAAGAGACCCAGTACTTC
TRBJ2-1 TRBD2 TRBV6-5 few CASSWRESPIEQFF TGTGCCAGCAGTTGGCGGGAGTCCCCAATTGAGCAGTTCTTC
TRBJ1-1 . TRBV5-1 . CASSLVGTGNTEAFF TGCGCCAGCAGCTTGGTTGGGACTGGGAACACTGAAGCTTTCTTT
TRBJ1-1 TRBD1 TRBV12-3/TRBV12-4 few CASGLGQGTEAFF TGTGCCAGCGGGTTGGGACAGGGGACTGAAGCTTTCTTT
TRBJ1-2 . TRBV29-1 few CSVTLGDKHYGYTF TGCAGCGTCACCCTGGGGGACAAACACTATGGCTACACCTTC
TRBJ1-2 . TRBV3-1 many CASKPAGNYGYTF TGTGCCAGCAAACCGGCGGGTAACTATGGCTACACCTTC
TRBJ1-2 . TRBV20-1 many CSATPPWGAMPYGYTF TGCAGTGCCACCCCCCCGTGGGGGGCGATGCCATATGGCTACACCTTC
TRBJ2-3 . TRBV4-1 many CASSQAHRVPSDTQYF TGCGCCAGCAGCCAAGCACACAGGGTCCCCTCAGATACGCAGTATTTT
TRBJ1-6 . TRBV25-1 . CASSDQDEKRLNF TGTGCCAGCAGTGACCAAGACGAGAAGAGGCTTAACTTT
TRBJ2-2 . TRBV3-1 few CASSQAVAHGRVYTGELFF TGTGCCAGCAGCCAAGCGGTGGCACATGGACGGGTTTACACCGGGGAGCTGTTTTTT
TRBJ2-1 TRBD2 TRBV12-3/TRBV12-4 . CASSSMTGRAGHNEQIF TGTGCCAGCAGTTCGATGACCGGGAGGGCCGGCCACAATGAGCAGATCTTC